Detailed here is one T cell receptor beta chain. Its specificity is unknown. The germline CDR1 and CDR2 sequences are MNHNS and SASEGT. There are 15 residues in the CDR3. The V end lost 5 bases, the J end lost 2 bases, and 13 bases lay between the germline ends. Each sorted subset replicate got 200 ng genomic DNA, roughly 30,000 genomes. TCRdb's table, derived via immunoSEQ multiplex PCR, lists solely in-frame clones and lacks some. The sample consists of around 2.3 million clones, 90% to 97% of them appearing once. This entry belongs to a study of shared clonotypes between healthy human individuals. Findings and caveats of the study: Naive CD4 clonotypes overlapped across a handful of donors at around 4.7%.

The chain uses TRBV6-1 and TRBJ1-3; D is unclear. Material: naive CD4+ T cells sorted from blood. The subset: CD45RA+ positively selected. This sequence was found in a man between 18 and 29 years old in good health. CDR3 DNA: TGTGCCAGCAGTCCGCTCCAAGGGCCTGGAAACACCATATATTTT. It specifies CASSPLQGPGNTIYF.